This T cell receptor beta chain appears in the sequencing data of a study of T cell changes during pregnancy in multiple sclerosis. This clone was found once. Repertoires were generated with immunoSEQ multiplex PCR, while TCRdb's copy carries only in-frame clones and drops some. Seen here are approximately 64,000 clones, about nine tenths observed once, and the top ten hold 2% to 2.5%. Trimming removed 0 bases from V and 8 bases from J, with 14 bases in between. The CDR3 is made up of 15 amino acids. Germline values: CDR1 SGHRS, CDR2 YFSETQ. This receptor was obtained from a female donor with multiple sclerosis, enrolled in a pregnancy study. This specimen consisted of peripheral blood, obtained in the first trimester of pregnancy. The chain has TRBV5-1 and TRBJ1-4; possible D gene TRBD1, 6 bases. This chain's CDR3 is CASSLAGGLQEKLFF. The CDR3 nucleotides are TGCGCCAGCAGCTTGGCGGGGGGCCTCCAGGAAAAACTGTTTTTT.